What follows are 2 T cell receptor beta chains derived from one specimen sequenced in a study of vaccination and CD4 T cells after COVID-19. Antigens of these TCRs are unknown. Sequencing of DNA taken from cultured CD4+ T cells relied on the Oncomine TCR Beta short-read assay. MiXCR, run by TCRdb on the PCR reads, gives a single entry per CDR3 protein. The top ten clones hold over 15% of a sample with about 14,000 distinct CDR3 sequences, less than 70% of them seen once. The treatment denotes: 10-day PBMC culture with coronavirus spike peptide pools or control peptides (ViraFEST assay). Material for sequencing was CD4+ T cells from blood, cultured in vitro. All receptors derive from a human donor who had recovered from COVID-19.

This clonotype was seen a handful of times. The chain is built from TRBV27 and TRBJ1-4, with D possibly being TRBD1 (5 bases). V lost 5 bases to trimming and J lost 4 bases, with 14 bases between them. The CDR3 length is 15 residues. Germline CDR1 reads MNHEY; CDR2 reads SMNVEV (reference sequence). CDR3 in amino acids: CASSPLGRVNEKLFF. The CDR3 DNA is TGTGCCAGCAGTCCTCTGGGCAGGGTTAATGAAAAACTGTTTTTT.

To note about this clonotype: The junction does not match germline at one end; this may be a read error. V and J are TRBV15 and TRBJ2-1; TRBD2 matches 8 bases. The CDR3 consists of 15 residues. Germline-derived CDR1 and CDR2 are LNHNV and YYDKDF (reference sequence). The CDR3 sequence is CDTSRDTGGPGEQFF. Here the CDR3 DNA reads TGTGACACCAGCAGAGATACGGGAGGGCCTGGTGAGCAGTTCTTC.